Detailed here is one TCR beta chain. The target antigen is unknown. The data originate from a study of cytomegalovirus exposure and HLA in healthy donors. Points from the study as a whole: Specificity for CMV antigens was confirmed in vitro for three of the CMV-associated chains. The study found most TCR sequences rare, yet found some public TCRs in many donors. Researchers catalogued roughly 150 TCR beta chains as cytomegalovirus-associated. High specificity and sensitivity for cytomegalovirus status were reported for the classifier.

V shed 5 bases, J shed 4 bases, and the junction held 8 bases outside the gene matches. Germline CDR1 SEHNR, CDR2 FQNEAQ (reference sequence). This CDR3 is 16 amino acids long. Clones were sequenced by immunoSEQ multiplex PCR, and TCRdb holds only the in-frame ones, with some missing. The repertoire includes roughly 150,000 clones, just under 85% of them detected once, and approximately 2.4% sits in the top ten. This TCR was recovered from a man younger than 40 in good health and CMV-seropositive. The chain employs TRBV7-9 and TRBJ2-4; 10 bases agree with TRBD1. Sequenced input: PBMCs. The CDR3 loop reads CASSQREGQGKNIQYF. For the CDR3, the DNA is TGTGCCAGCAGCCAGCGCGAGGGACAGGGGAAAAACATTCAGTACTTC. The full variable domain, completed using reference TRBV7-9 and TRBJ2-4, is DTGVSQNPRHKITKRGQNVTFRCDPISEHNRLYWYRQTLGQGPEFLTYFQNEAQLEKSRLLSDRFSAERPKGSFSTLEIQRTEQGDSAMYLCASSQREGQGKNIQYFGAGTRLSVL.